Listed here are 24 T cell receptor beta chains from one sample, sequenced in a study of blood T cells in healthy people across ages. The use of a sample-barcoded 5' primer and a J-beta primer mix characterized a second PCR of roughly 7 to 11 cycles. TCRdb reprocessed the 5' RACE reads via MiXCR and lists one record per CDR3 protein. The data contain 1.5 million to 2 million distinct CDR3 sequences, approximately 50% of them singletons. Material for sequencing was blood. These receptors all come from a woman aged 40 to 50 in good health.

This clonotype was observed a handful of times. The rearrangement links TRBV4-1 to TRBJ2-3; D unresolved. V lost 0 bases to trimming and J lost 3 bases, with 13 bases between them. The CDR3 sequence is 16 residues long. Per the germline V gene, CDR1 is MGHRA and CDR2 is YSYEKL. The CDR3, as DNA: TGCGCCAGCAGCCAAGACCCGGCAGGCAAGACAGATACGCAGTATTTT. As protein: CASSQDPAGKTDTQYF.

The rearrangement uses TRBV6-1 and TRBJ2-6, with D hard to call. The CDR3 extends over 12 amino acids. Per the germline V gene, CDR1 is MNHNS and CDR2 is SASEGT. With 6 bases removed from V and 5 bases from J, the gap between germline ends came to 5 bases. The chain's CDR3 is CASRRRANVLTF. The CDR3 nucleotides read TGTGCCAGCAGGCGTAGGGCCAACGTCCTGACTTTC.

The rearrangement links TRBV7-8 to TRBJ2-1; tentatively, D is TRBD1 (5 bases). The DNA matches TRBJ2-7 better at its end, which makes the J call doubtful. The CDR3 length is 18 residues. Germline V lookup: CDR1 SGHVS, CDR2 FQNEAQ. The CDR3 protein is CASSLGSRIGAGRGEQYF. The DNA of the CDR3 is TGTGCCAGCAGCTTGGGCTCCCGAATTGGGGCAGGGCGTGGCGAGCAGTACTTC.

This chain uses TRBV6-6 with TRBJ2-3; 7 nucleotides align to TRBD1. The CDR3 totals 17 residues. V lost 0 bases, J lost 4 bases, and 10 bases stayed unmatched. CDR1 and CDR2 from the germline V gene are MNHNY and SVGAGI (reference sequence). CDR3 residues: CASSYSVRQGRADTQYF. The CDR3 DNA is TGTGCCAGCAGTTACTCGGTCCGACAGGGACGGGCAGATACGCAGTATTTT.

A few counts support this clonotype. This chain joins TRBV24-1 and TRBJ1-2; weak D call: TRBD1 (5 bases). Germline V gene data show CDR1 as KGHDR and CDR2 as SFDVKD. This CDR3 contains 15 residues. Trimming removed 4 bases from V and 5 bases from J, with 16 bases in between. CDR3 loop: CATSEGLPPGYGYTF. In DNA form, the CDR3 reads TGTGCCACCAGTGAGGGACTGCCACCTGGGTATGGCTACACCTTC.

The chain carries TRBV15 and TRBJ1-2; TRBD1 matches 8 bases. Germline V gene data show CDR1 as LNHNV and CDR2 as YYDKDF (reference sequence). The V and J ends lost 1 base and 3 bases, in that order; junction bases with no gene match: 4. There are 15 residues in the CDR3. The CDR3 here is CATSRASGGYYGYTF. Here the CDR3 DNA reads TGTGCCACCAGCAGAGCTTCAGGGGGCTACTATGGCTACACCTTC.

The table lists this clonotype with a few counts. This chain links TRBV20-1 with TRBJ1-1, with TRBD1 matching 12 bases. The V gene end was trimmed by 5 bases and the J gene end by 8 bases; junction bases not matched to a gene: 6. From germline, CDR1 is DFQATT and CDR2 SNEGSKA (reference sequence). The CDR3 contains 13 residues. The CDR3 DNA follows: TGCAGTGCTCACCCAGGGACAGGGGGCGAAGCTTTCTTT. Its protein is CSAHPGTGGEAFF.

The chain recombines TRBV7-2 with TRBJ2-1; 7 bases match TRBD1. The ends lost 4 bases at V and 3 bases at J; junction bases unmatched: 6. CDR1 and CDR2 from the germline V gene are SGHTA and FQGNSA. The CDR3 runs 15 residues. Here the CDR3 DNA reads TGTGCCAGCAGCTCAGACAGGGTGATCTACAATGAGCAGTTCTTC. It specifies CASSSDRVIYNEQFF.

This chain uses TRBV20-1 with TRBJ2-7; a weak D match, TRBD2 (5 bases). Per the germline V gene, CDR1 is DFQATT and CDR2 is SNEGSKA (reference sequence). Trimming left V 3 bases short and J 6 bases short, with 15 bases between. This CDR3 spans 13 amino acids. The CDR3: CSASRERAFEQYF. CDR3 sequence (DNA): TGCAGTGCTAGCCGGGAAAGAGCGTTCGAGCAGTACTTC.

The chain couples TRBV20-1 to TRBJ2-3; TRBD2 aligns across 12 bases. Germline V gene sequence: CDR1 DFQATT, CDR2 SNEGSKA (reference sequence). V lost 7 bases, J lost 5 bases, and 16 bases stayed unmatched. The CDR3 length is 17 residues. The CDR3 region is CSVPGASGGAGRDTQYF. As DNA, the CDR3 is TGCAGTGTACCCGGGGCTAGCGGGGGGGCCGGAAGAGATACGCAGTATTTT.

This clonotype came up once. A junction end diverges from the germline sequence, so it may reflect a read error. This chain links TRBV20-1 with TRBJ2-3; possible D gene TRBD1, 6 bases. Germline assignment: CDR1 DFQATT and CDR2 SNEGSKA (reference sequence). The CDR3 covers 15 residues. Here the CDR3 reads CSARPGLPRTDTLYF. DNA of the CDR3: TGCAGTGCTAGACCGGGTCTCCCCCGGACAGATACGCTGTATTTT.

The chain combines TRBV7-2 with TRBJ2-1; 11 positions agree with TRBD2. Germline CDR1 is SGHTA and CDR2 is FQGNSA. Trimming cost V 1 base and J 10 bases; bases outside gene matches: 9. The CDR3 contains 16 residues. Written as DNA, the CDR3 is TGTGCCAGCAGCTTAGGCCTTAGCGGGGGGGCATGGGAGCAGTTCTTC. This gives the protein CASSLGLSGGAWEQFF.

The rearrangement uses TRBV6-5 and TRBJ2-5; D perhaps matches TRBD1 (6 bases). The germline CDR1 and CDR2 sequences are MNHEY and SVGAGI. V shed 6 bases and J shed 1 base, with 12 bases lying between them. The CDR3 is made up of 14 amino acids. CDR3 region: CASRLRDTQETQYF. CDR3 sequence (DNA): TGTGCCAGCAGACTCCGGGACACCCAAGAGACCCAGTACTTC.

J is TRBJ2-7 and V is TRBV4-1; 8 nucleotides agree with TRBD2. Germline values: CDR1 MGHRA, CDR2 YSYEKL. J gave up 2 bases and V 3 bases, and 6 bases lay outside the gene matches. The CDR3 runs to 15 residues. DNA of the CDR3: TGCGCCAGCAGCCACCTCATACTAGCGGCCTACGAGCAGTACTTC. It is translated as CASSHLILAAYEQYF.

Comments on this clonotype: The junction does not match germline at one end; this may be a read error. The chain joins TRBV12-3 or TRBV12-4 to TRBJ1-5, with no clear D. This CDR3 is 15 amino acids long. For the CDR3, the DNA is TGTGCCAGCAGTTTAGCCCGGGGTAAGAATCAACCCCAGCATTTT. Its translation: CASSLARGKNQPQHF.

The V and J genes are TRBV18 and TRBJ2-5; D remains unclear. In germline, CDR1 is KGHSH, CDR2 LQKENI. CDR3 length: 14 residues. V dropped 3 bases and J dropped 11 bases, with 19 bases sitting between them. CDR3 protein: CASSPQSRVNEQYF. CDR3 bases: TGTGCCAGCTCACCCCAGTCCCGGGTAAATGAGCAGTACTTC.

This clonotype has more than one count but fewer than ten. The chain links TRBV28 to TRBJ2-1; 8 nucleotides align to TRBD1. V shed 0 bases, J shed 7 bases, and the junction held 2 bases outside the gene matches. CDR1 is MDHEN, CDR2 SYDVKM, per germline. The CDR3 runs to 14 residues. CDR3 nucleotide sequence: TGTGCCAGCAGTTTATGGCAGGGGGCGAATGAGCAGTTCTTC. Its translation is CASSLWQGANEQFF.

The chain couples TRBV5-1 to TRBJ1-2; 7 bases align to TRBD1. This CDR3 has 14 residues. V shed 5 bases and J 13 bases; nucleotides not matched to a gene: 17. Per the germline V gene, CDR1 is SGHRS and CDR2 is YFSETQ. The CDR3 loop reads CASRPAGQPSVRTF. The CDR3 coding sequence is TGCGCCAGCAGACCTGCGGGACAGCCTTCTGTTCGCACCTTC.

The V and J genes are TRBV29-1 and TRBJ2-3, with unresolved D. This CDR3 has 14 residues. In germline, CDR1 is SQVTM, CDR2 ANQGSEA. V dropped 4 bases and J dropped 2 bases, with 13 bases sitting between them. CDR3: CSVAGAVPTDTQYF. The CDR3 DNA follows: TGCAGCGTTGCAGGTGCGGTACCCACAGATACGCAGTATTTT.

The chain carries TRBV5-1 and TRBJ2-1; TRBD2 might be the D (6 bases). There are 16 residues in the CDR3. The germline V and J ends were trimmed by 0 bases and 6 bases, with 16 bases remaining between them. The germline gives CDR1 SGHRS, CDR2 YFSETQ. The CDR3, as DNA: TGCGCCAGCAGCTTGGCCGGGACTTGGGCGTCCAATGAGCAGTTCTTC. Its translation: CASSLAGTWASNEQFF.

This clonotype was seen a few times. The gene calls are TRBV12-3 or TRBV12-4 and TRBJ2-7; D may be TRBD2 (5 bases). The CDR3 extends over 15 amino acids. Trimming pared 3 bases from V and 1 base from J, leaving 13 bases between. For the CDR3, the DNA is TGTGCCAGCAGTTTTCCTGGACTGCAGTCCTACGAGCAGTACTTC. Its translation is CASSFPGLQSYEQYF.

The chain combines TRBV6-5 with TRBJ1-2, with D possibly being TRBD1 (5 bases). The V gene lost 10 bases and the J gene lost 5 bases, with 14 bases spanning the gap. Germline V CDR1 and CDR2: MNHEY, SVGAGI. The CDR3 runs to 12 residues. The CDR3 spells CATTGVGYGYTF. The DNA of the CDR3 is TGTGCCACTACGGGGGTAGGGTATGGCTACACCTTC.

Regarding this clonotype: Sequence at one end of the junction differs from germline and may be a read error. The chain's CDR3 is CVSTGTRLTDTQYF. The CDR3 region has the DNA TGTGTCAGCACCGGGACTAGGCTAACAGATACGCAGTATTTT. The gene calls are TRBV12-3 or TRBV12-4 and TRBJ2-3; 8 nucleotides align to TRBD2. The CDR3 covers 14 residues.

The rearrangement links TRBV27 to TRBJ1-5; D gene ambiguous. The CDR3 contains 16 residues. Trimming shortened V by 5 bases and J by 3 bases, and 17 bases separated the two germline ends. CDR1 MNHEY and CDR2 SMNVEV come from the germline V gene (reference sequence). CDR3 in DNA: TGTGCCAGCAGTCCCCTAAGAACCGGGTTCAATCAGCCCCAGCATTTT. It codes for CASSPLRTGFNQPQHF.